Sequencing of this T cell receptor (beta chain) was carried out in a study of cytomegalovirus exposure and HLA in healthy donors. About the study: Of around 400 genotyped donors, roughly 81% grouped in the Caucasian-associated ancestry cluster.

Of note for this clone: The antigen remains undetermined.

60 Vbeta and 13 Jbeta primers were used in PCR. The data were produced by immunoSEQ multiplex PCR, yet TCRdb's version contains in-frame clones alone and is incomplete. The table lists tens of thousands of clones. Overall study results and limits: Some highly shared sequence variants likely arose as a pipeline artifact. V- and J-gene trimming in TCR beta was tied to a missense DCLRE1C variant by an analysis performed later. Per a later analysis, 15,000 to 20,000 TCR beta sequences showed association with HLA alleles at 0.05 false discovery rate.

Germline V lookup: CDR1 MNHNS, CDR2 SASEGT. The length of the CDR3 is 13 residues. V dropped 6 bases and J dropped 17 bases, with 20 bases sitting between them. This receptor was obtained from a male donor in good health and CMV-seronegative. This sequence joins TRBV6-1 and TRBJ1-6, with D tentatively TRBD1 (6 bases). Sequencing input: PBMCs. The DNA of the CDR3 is TGTGCCAGCAGGCAACCGGGACAAACTACCTTCCACTTT. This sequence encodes CASRQPGQTTFHF.